This record covers a single T cell receptor beta chain. Antigen unknown. This record comes from a study of T cells expressing NK-cell markers. Looking at the study overall: Seropositivity for HCMV was found in seven of the eight sequenced donors, with one seronegative. Overall study findings and caveats: More than 5 donors carried dominant NKG2C+ clonotypes that made up roughly 1.0-7.5% of their CD8+ T cells.

The CDR3 loop spans 15 amino acids. The germline gives CDR1 LNHNV, CDR2 YYDKDF (reference sequence). Reanalyzing the 5' RACE reads, TCRdb keeps one entry per CDR3 protein, without DNA. The sample includes about 460,000 distinct CDR3 sequences. The sequenced sample consisted of blood T cells: a sorted CD56 or NKG2C T cell subset, CD4+ or CD8+ T cells, or bulk PBMC T cells (not recorded which). This sequence was found in a woman aged 50 to 65 in good health. The J gene is TRBJ2-6, the V gene TRBV15; lacking DNA, the TRBD1 call made by TCRdb goes unchecked. The CDR3 spells CATSRDGAGANVLTF.